The 16 T cell receptor beta chains given below trace back to one sample, sequenced in a study of early stage breast cancer tumors. The assay was immunoSEQ multiplex PCR, and TCRdb's table has in-frame clones only and misses some. The top ten hold around 6.7% of the sample, which has under 45,000 clones, about two thirds seen once. Material: blood. These receptors were collected from a person between 50 and 60 years old with breast cancer.

This clone was found a few times. The genes are TRBV5-8 and TRBJ1-5; maybe TRBD1 (6 bases). The CDR3 is 13 residues long. CDR1 is SGHTS, CDR2 YDEGEE, per germline. The V end lost 4 bases, the J end lost 5 bases, and 10 bases lay between the germline ends. The chain's CDR3 is CASSEDRYQPQHF. The CDR3 DNA reads TGTGCCAGCAGCGAGGACAGATATCAGCCCCAGCATTTT.

This clone was counted a few times. The genes are TRBV7-9 and TRBJ1-4; TRBD1 aligns across 9 bases. This CDR3 has 14 residues. With V trimmed by 4 bases and J by 6 bases, 3 bases remained unmatched. Per the germline V gene, CDR1 is SEHNR and CDR2 is FQNEAQ (reference sequence). The chain's CDR3 is CASSSWDRDEKLFF. The CDR3 nucleotides are TGTGCCAGCAGCTCCTGGGACAGGGATGAAAAACTGTTTTTT.

In its sample, this clone was seen a few times. This rearrangement joins TRBV9 to TRBJ1-3; D remains ambiguous. Germline V gene data show CDR1 as SGDLS and CDR2 as YYNGEE. This CDR3 has 15 residues. Trimming left V 1 base short and J 4 bases short, with 12 bases between. CDR3 in DNA: TGTGCCAGCAGCGTAAATTCCGGAGCGGGAAACACCATATATTTT. This sequence encodes CASSVNSGAGNTIYF. Using reference TRBV9 and TRBJ1-3 for the parts outside the CDR3, the full variable domain is DSGVTQTPKHLITATGQRVTLRCSPRSGDLSVYWYQQSLDQGLQFLIQYYNGEERAKGNILERFSAQQFPDLHSELNLSSLELGDSALYFCASSVNSGAGNTIYFGEGSWLTVV.

The CDR3 is CASSERAGELFF. The DNA for the CDR3 is TGTGCCAGCAGTGAACGGGCCGGGGAGCTGTTTTTT. This chain uses TRBV2 with TRBJ2-2, with D uncertain. Germline V CDR1 and CDR2: SNHLY, FYNNEI. Trimming shortened V by 2 bases and J by 6 bases, and 4 bases separated the two germline ends. The CDR3 length is 12 residues.

The chain couples TRBV5-1 to TRBJ2-7; D might be TRBD2 (6 bases). The CDR3 spans 14 residues. Germline V lookup: CDR1 SGHRS, CDR2 YFSETQ. V lost 0 bases to trimming and J lost 3 bases, with 10 bases between them. The CDR3 sequence: CASSLGGAGYEQYF. The CDR3 DNA sequence: TGCGCCAGCAGCTTGGGGGGAGCGGGCTACGAGCAGTACTTC. Full variable domain (missing parts from reference TRBV5-1 and TRBJ2-7): KAGVTQTPRYLIKTRGQQVTLSCSPISGHRSVSWYQQTPGQGLQFLFEYFSETQRNKGNFPGRFSGRQFSNSRSEMNVSTLELGDSALYLCASSLGGAGYEQYFGPGTRLTVT.

CDR3 region: CASSLRTVYNEQFF. CDR3 DNA sequence: TGTGCCAGCAGCCTGCGGACAGTCTACAATGAGCAGTTCTTC. The rearrangement uses TRBV5-4 and TRBJ2-1; D is perhaps TRBD1 (6 bases). Germline V gene lookup returns CDR1 SGHNT and CDR2 YYREEE (reference sequence). V lost 4 bases, J lost 3 bases, and 11 bases lay in between. The CDR3 is 14 residues long.

This chain connects TRBV5-1 to TRBJ1-1; D might be TRBD1 (5 bases). The V and J ends lost 3 bases and 4 bases respectively, with 16 bases between them. Per germline, CDR1 SGHRS and CDR2 YFSETQ. This CDR3 has 15 amino acids. The CDR3: CASSWGLVPGTEAFF. In DNA form, the CDR3 reads TGCGCCAGCAGCTGGGGCCTAGTGCCTGGCACTGAAGCTTTCTTT.

The rearrangement uses TRBV2 and TRBJ1-2, with 8 bases lining up with TRBD1. The CDR3 totals 16 residues. V lost 6 bases, J lost 7 bases, and 16 bases stayed unmatched. Germline loops: CDR1 SNHLY, CDR2 FYNNEI. The CDR3 DNA sequence: TGTGCCAGCAGCGAGGCGGCAGGGGGCGCGTTTGGTGGCTACACCTTC. It is translated as CASSEAAGGAFGGYTF.

The rearrangement joins TRBV6-6 to TRBJ2-5, with TRBD2 matching over 12 bases. The germline V gene encodes CDR1 MNHNY and CDR2 SVGAGI (reference sequence). V dropped 6 bases and J dropped 6; count of bases not matched to a gene: 5. The CDR3 has 14 residues. For the CDR3, the DNA is TGTGCCAGCAGCCCTAGCGGGGGGGCCAAGACCCAGTACTTC. It specifies CASSPSGGAKTQYF.

The chain joins TRBV9 to TRBJ1-1; TRBD1 matches at 7 bases. This CDR3 contains 15 residues. Germline assignment: CDR1 SGDLS and CDR2 YYNGEE. J gave up 0 bases and V 3 bases, and 5 bases lay outside the gene matches. This CDR3 is CASSASTGMNTEAFF. CDR3 DNA sequence: TGTGCCAGCAGCGCTTCGACAGGGATGAACACTGAAGCTTTCTTT.

This chain links TRBV5-6 with TRBJ2-5; TRBD2 might be the D (7 bases). The CDR3 spans 14 residues. V shed 2 bases and J shed 3 bases, with 11 bases lying between them. Germline loops: CDR1 SGHDT, CDR2 YYEEEE. CDR3 amino acids: CASSFRGGEETQYF. CDR3 in DNA: TGTGCCAGCAGCTTTAGAGGGGGGGAAGAGACCCAGTACTTC.

This clone has more than one count but fewer than ten. The chain employs TRBV7-6 and TRBJ1-6; D is ambiguous. Trimming removed 1 base from V and 8 bases from J, with 6 bases in between. Looked up from germline, CDR1 is SGHVS and CDR2 is FNYEAQ. This CDR3 region has 13 residues. The CDR3 loop reads CASSLDGDSPLHF. DNA for the CDR3: TGTGCCAGCAGCTTAGACGGGGATTCACCCCTCCACTTT.

V usage is TRBV19 and J usage is TRBJ2-5; 8 bases are a match to TRBD2. The ends lost 8 bases at V and 4 bases at J; junction bases unmatched: 9. CDR1 and CDR2 (germline): LNHDA, SQIVND (reference sequence). The CDR3 runs to 14 residues. In nucleotides, the CDR3 is TGTGCCAGTCGACTAGCGTCGAGAGGAGAGACCCAGTACTTC. Translated, it gives CASRLASRGETQYF.

This rearrangement joins TRBV19 to TRBJ1-2; D may be TRBD1 (6 bases). This CDR3 comprises 15 residues. The V gene's germline CDR1 is LNHDA and CDR2 SQIVND (reference sequence). V lost 5 bases and J lost 4, with 17 bases in between. In DNA form, the CDR3 reads TGTGCCAGTAGTCTACCGACAGGAATCGGCTATGGCTACACCTTC. It yields the protein CASSLPTGIGYGYTF.

In its sample, this clone was seen once. V gene TRBV5-5 combines with J gene TRBJ1-2; no reliable D call. Trimming took 4 bases from V and 0 from J, leaving 16 bases between them. This CDR3 region has 16 residues. Germline-derived CDR1 and CDR2 are SGHKS and YYEKEE (reference sequence). CDR3 residues: CASSQQPGAANYGYTF. CDR3 sequence (DNA): TGTGCCAGCAGCCAACAACCGGGAGCAGCTAACTATGGCTACACCTTC. Using reference TRBV5-5 and TRBJ1-2 for the parts outside the CDR3, the full variable domain is DAGVTQSPTHLIKTRGQQVTLRCSPISGHKSVSWYQQVLGQGPQFIFQYYEKEERGRGNFPDRFSARQFPNYSSELNVNALLLGDSALYLCASSQQPGAANYGYTFGSGTRLTVV.

J is TRBJ1-5 and V is TRBV19; D remains unclear. Trimming took 5 bases from V and 6 from J, leaving 11 bases between them. The CDR3 is 13 amino acids. CDR1 LNHDA and CDR2 SQIVND come from the germline V gene (reference sequence). Here the CDR3 reads CASSSGSGQPQHF. CDR3 nucleotide sequence: TGTGCCAGTAGTTCGGGGTCCGGTCAGCCCCAGCATTTT.